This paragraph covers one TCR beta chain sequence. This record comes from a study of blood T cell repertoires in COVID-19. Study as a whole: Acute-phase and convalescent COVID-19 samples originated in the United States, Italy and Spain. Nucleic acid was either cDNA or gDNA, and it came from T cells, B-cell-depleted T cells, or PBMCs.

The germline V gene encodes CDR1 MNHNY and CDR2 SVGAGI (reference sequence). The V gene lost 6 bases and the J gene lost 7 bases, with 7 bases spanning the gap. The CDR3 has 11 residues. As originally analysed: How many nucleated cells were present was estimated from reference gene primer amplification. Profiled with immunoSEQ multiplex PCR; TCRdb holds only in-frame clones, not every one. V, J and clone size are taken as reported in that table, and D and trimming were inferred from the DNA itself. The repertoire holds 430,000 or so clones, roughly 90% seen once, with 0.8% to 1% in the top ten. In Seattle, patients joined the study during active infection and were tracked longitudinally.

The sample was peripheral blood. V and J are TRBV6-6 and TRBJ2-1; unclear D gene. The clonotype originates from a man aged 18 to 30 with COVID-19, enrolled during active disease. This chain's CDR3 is CASSRQNEQFF. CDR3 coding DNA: TGTGCCAGCAGCCGCCAGAATGAGCAGTTCTTC.